The 24 T cell receptor beta chains given below trace back to one sample, sequenced in a study of control samples from healthy donors and cancer patients. TCRdb's table, derived via immunoSEQ multiplex PCR, lists solely in-frame clones and lacks some. The sample shows some 160,000 clones, 92% of them seen only once. Sequenced material: blood. These receptors originate from a woman aged 25 to 45 in good health.

The chain carries TRBV9 and TRBJ2-5; a weak D match, TRBD2 (6 bases). CDR1 is SGDLS and CDR2 is YYNGEE in the germline V gene. This CDR3 is 15 amino acids long. V lost 7 bases and J 2 bases, leaving 18 bases between the germline ends. CDR3 bases: TGTGCCAGCGCAACCCAGGTCGGGGGACAAGAGACCCAGTACTTC. As protein: CASATQVGGQETQYF.

The gene calls are TRBV11-3 and TRBJ2-1; TRBD2 matches at 9 bases. V trimming: 5 bases; J trimming: 2 bases; junction bases outside the gene matches: 4. There are 15 residues in the CDR3. From germline, CDR1 is SGHNT and CDR2 YENEEA. CDR3 protein: CASSLTSGPYNEQFF. CDR3 coding DNA: TGTGCCAGCAGCCTGACTAGCGGCCCCTACAATGAGCAGTTCTTC.

The gene calls are TRBV7-2 and TRBJ2-2; TRBD1 is a possible D gene (5 bases). Germline values: CDR1 SGHTA, CDR2 FQGNSA. This CDR3 has 15 amino acids. The germline V and J ends were trimmed by 2 bases and 5 bases, with 12 bases remaining between them. The CDR3 protein is CASSLMSGWTGELFF. In DNA, the CDR3 is TGTGCCAGCAGCTTAATGTCAGGGTGGACCGGGGAGCTGTTTTTT.

The J gene is TRBJ1-5, the V gene TRBV12-3 or TRBV12-4, with a tentative D call TRBD1 (6 bases). V was trimmed by 4 bases and J by 2 bases, leaving 6 bases between them. This CDR3 spans 13 amino acids. This chain's CDR3 is CASSSGGNQPQHF. As DNA, the CDR3 is TGTGCCAGCAGTTCAGGGGGCAATCAGCCCCAGCATTTT.

The sample holds one count of this clone. The chain employs TRBV28 and TRBJ1-5; maybe TRBD1 (5 bases). The CDR3 extends over 15 amino acids. The germline CDR1 and CDR2 sequences are MDHEN and SYDVKM. Between the trimmed V and J ends, which lost 2 bases and 1 base, there was a span of 9 bases. The CDR3 sequence: CASSLRGPSNQPQHF. CDR3 nucleotide sequence: TGTGCCAGCAGTTTAAGGGGTCCGAGCAATCAGCCCCAGCATTTT.

The chain links TRBV5-6 to TRBJ1-1; the match to TRBD1 covers 8 bases. Trimming took 3 bases from V and 6 from J; bases not matched to a gene: 10. The CDR3 contains 15 residues. Looked up from germline, CDR1 is SGHDT and CDR2 is YYEEEE. CDR3 loop: CASSWPGQEGAEAFF. The CDR3 nucleotides read TGTGCCAGCAGCTGGCCGGGACAGGAGGGCGCTGAAGCTTTCTTT. Based on the CDR3 plus reference TRBV5-6 and TRBJ1-1, the full variable domain is DAGVTQSPTHLIKTRGQQVTLRCSPKSGHDTVSWYQQALGQGPQFIFQYYEEEERQRGNFPDRFSGHQFPNYSSELNVNALLLGDSALYLCASSWPGQEGAEAFFGQGTRLTVV.

The J gene is TRBJ2-7, the V gene TRBV4-2; D gene unclear. Trimming took 7 bases from V and 7 from J, leaving 20 bases between them. This CDR3 has 14 amino acids. Germline loops: CDR1 LGHNA, CDR2 YNFKEQ. The CDR3 sequence is CASNPGRSSVEQYF. The CDR3 DNA sequence: TGTGCCAGCAATCCCGGTCGCTCATCGGTGGAGCAGTACTTC.

The chain is built from TRBV6-5 and TRBJ1-5; 7 nucleotides match TRBD1. CDR3 size: 15 residues. Germline loops: CDR1 MNHEY, CDR2 SVGAGI. With V trimmed by 5 bases and J by 3 bases, 7 bases remained unmatched. CDR3 sequence reads: CASSHRGRANQPQHF. CDR3 sequence (DNA): TGTGCCAGCAGTCACAGGGGAAGGGCCAATCAGCCCCAGCATTTT.

The chain couples TRBV5-1 to TRBJ1-5, with D unresolved. Trimming took 0 bases from V and 3 from J, leaving 10 bases between them. The CDR3 is made up of 15 amino acids. Germline V lookup: CDR1 SGHRS, CDR2 YFSETQ. In DNA, the CDR3 is TGCGCCAGCAGCTTGGCCGGGAGGACCAATCAGCCCCAGCATTTT. It specifies CASSLAGRTNQPQHF.

The chain recombines TRBV24-1 with TRBJ1-6; the match to TRBD1 covers 7 bases. Trimming took 4 bases from V and 16 from J; bases not matched to a gene: 3. The CDR3 spans 11 residues. Germline V gene data show CDR1 as KGHDR and CDR2 as SFDVKD. CDR3 in amino acids: CATSDSTGLHF. CDR3 sequence (DNA): TGTGCCACCAGTGACTCGACAGGGCTCCACTTT.

The chain joins TRBV19 to TRBJ1-5, with 8 positions matching TRBD1. Germline CDR1 LNHDA, CDR2 SQIVND (reference sequence). Unmatched junction bases numbered 1, after V lost 6 bases and J lost 3 bases. The CDR3 is made up of 13 amino acids. DNA of the CDR3: TGTGCCAGTAGGGGACAGGTCAATCAGCCCCAGCATTTT. Its protein is CASRGQVNQPQHF.

This clone occurred once. V gene TRBV7-3 combines with J gene TRBJ2-1; TRBD2 matches 8 bases. CDR3 length: 15 amino acids. Looked up from germline, CDR1 is SGHTA and CDR2 is FQGTGA. V shed 4 bases and J 7 bases; nucleotides not matched to a gene: 9. CDR3 DNA: TGTGCCAGCAGCTCCCTGCCGGGACTAGATAATGAGCAGTTCTTC. It encodes CASSSLPGLDNEQFF. The full variable domain, with the rest looked up from reference TRBV7-3 and TRBJ2-1, is GAGVSQTPSNKVTEKGKYVELRCDPISGHTALYWYRQSLGQGPEFLIYFQGTGAADDSGLPNDRFFAVRPEGSVSTLKIQRTERGDSAVYLCASSSLPGLDNEQFFGPGTRLTVL.

The rearrangement uses TRBV28 and TRBJ2-7; D is unclear. Between the trimmed V and J ends, which lost 4 bases and 0 bases, there was a span of 10 bases. The CDR3 covers 14 residues. Looked up from germline, CDR1 is MDHEN and CDR2 is SYDVKM. CDR3 DNA: TGTGCCAGCAGTTCCCCCCTAAGCTCCTACGAGCAGTACTTC. Protein: CASSSPLSSYEQYF.

The V gene is TRBV7-9, the J gene TRBJ1-2, with 9 bases identical to TRBD1. Per the germline V gene, CDR1 is SEHNR and CDR2 is FQNEAQ (reference sequence). Trimming at V came to 3 bases and at J to 6 bases, leaving 8 bases not matched to a gene. The CDR3 runs to 15 residues. CDR3 in DNA: TGTGCCAGCAGCTTGACGGGACAGGGCATACATGGCTACACCTTC. Residues: CASSLTGQGIHGYTF.

The DNA of the CDR3 is TGTGCCAGCAGCCCCCGGGACCCCGAGCCGTACGAGCAGTACTTC. Amino acid sequence: CASSPRDPEPYEQYF. The rearrangement joins TRBV3-1 (or the pseudogene TRBV3-2) to TRBJ2-7; D could derive from TRBD1 or TRBD2 (5 bases each). Deletions cut 4 bases from V and 4 bases from J, with 17 bases between. This CDR3 has 15 residues. Germline V lookup: CDR1 LGHDT, CDR2 YNNKEL (reference sequence).

The chain links TRBV3-1 (or the pseudogene TRBV3-2) to TRBJ1-2; unclear D gene. This CDR3 comprises 13 residues. CDR1 is LGHDT and CDR2 is YNNKEL in the germline V gene (reference sequence). Trimming left V 4 bases short and J 8 bases short, with 14 bases between. The CDR3 loop is CASSPDAVGGYTF. The CDR3 DNA reads as TGTGCCAGCAGCCCGGACGCCGTCGGGGGCTACACCTTC.

DNA of the CDR3: TGTGCCAGCAGTCAAGATTTAGCGGGTTTCACAGATACGCAGTATTTT. Amino acid sequence: CASSQDLAGFTDTQYF. The chain joins TRBV28 to TRBJ2-3; the match to TRBD2 covers 7 bases. After removal of 5 bases from V and 2 bases from J, the junction contained 10 bases not matched to a gene. The V gene's germline CDR1 is MDHEN and CDR2 SYDVKM. The CDR3 runs 16 residues.

The chain is built from TRBV7-2 and TRBJ2-7; D possibly matches TRBD1 or TRBD2 (5 bases each). The germline CDR1 and CDR2 sequences are SGHTA and FQGNSA. CDR3 length equals 13 residues. V lost 2 bases and J lost 6, with 11 bases in between. The CDR3 spells CASSLSPGPEQYF. The CDR3 region has the DNA TGTGCCAGCAGCTTATCGCCGGGGCCCGAGCAGTACTTC. Filled out from reference TRBV7-2 and TRBJ2-7, the complete variable domain reads GAGVSQSPSNKVTEKGKDVELRCDPISGHTALYWYRQSLGQGLEFLIYFQGNSAPDKSGLPSDRFSAERTGGSVSTLTIQRTQQEDSAVYLCASSLSPGPEQYFGPGTRLTVT.

The chain uses TRBV28 and TRBJ2-3; D not resolved. Per the germline V gene, CDR1 is MDHEN and CDR2 is SYDVKM. V was pared by 6 bases and J by 0 bases, with 13 bases between. CDR3 length: 15 amino acids. The CDR3 bases are TGTGCCAGCAGCCGGCTAGGGCGAAGCACAGATACGCAGTATTTT. Residues: CASSRLGRSTDTQYF.

The rearrangement links TRBV5-4 to TRBJ1-1; the D is unclear. Trimming removed 0 bases at V and 7 bases at J, with 19 bases between. Germline loops: CDR1 SGHNT, CDR2 YYREEE (reference sequence). CDR3 length equals 16 residues. Here the CDR3 DNA reads TGTGCCAGCAGCTTGGGGGGAAGTTCAGGATTGGATGAAGCTTTCTTT. Translating gives CASSLGGSSGLDEAFF.

V and J are TRBV3-1 (or the pseudogene TRBV3-2) and TRBJ2-1; 8 nucleotides line up with TRBD2. Per germline, CDR1 LGHDT and CDR2 YNNKEL (reference sequence). The CDR3 has 17 amino acids. Trimming at V came to 1 base and at J to 6 bases, leaving 11 bases not matched to a gene. CDR3 DNA sequence: TGTGCCAGCAGCCAAGCTCCTAGCGGGCCTCCGCCCAATGAGCAGTTCTTC. Its protein is CASSQAPSGPPPNEQFF.

The chain combines TRBV6-1 with TRBJ1-1; a weak D match, TRBD1 (5 bases). V was pared by 1 base and J by 3 bases, with 9 bases between. The germline gives CDR1 MNHNS, CDR2 SASEGT. The CDR3 has 14 residues. CDR3 protein: CASSEGRVDTEAFF. As DNA, the CDR3 is TGTGCCAGCAGTGAAGGCAGGGTGGACACTGAAGCTTTCTTT.

This sequence joins TRBV4-3 and TRBJ1-6; no firm D call. This CDR3 is 16 amino acids long. V gave up 0 bases and J gave up 5 bases, with 11 bases separating them. Germline CDR1 reads LGHNA; CDR2 reads YSLEER. CDR3 DNA sequence: TGCGCCAGCAGCCAAGAAGGTTTCCCTGATAATTCACCCCTCCACTTT. Translation gives CASSQEGFPDNSPLHF.

In its sample, this clone was seen a few times. V gene TRBV4-1 combines with J gene TRBJ2-1; 11 bases are a match to TRBD2. The germline CDR1 and CDR2 sequences are MGHRA and YSYEKL. The CDR3 sequence is 20 residues long. V gave up 4 bases and J gave up 8 bases; unmatched junction bases: 22. The CDR3 sequence: CASSLPVRQDGELAGDEQFF. The DNA for the CDR3 is TGCGCCAGCAGCCTGCCCGTCAGACAAGATGGAGAACTAGCGGGAGATGAGCAGTTCTTC.